The 4 T cell receptor beta chains below all came from one sample that was sequenced in a study of T cell clonality in common variable immunodeficiency. Method: immunoSEQ multiplex PCR; TCRdb's copy keeps in-frame clones and lacks some. The sample shows some 40,000 clones, none of them appearing just once. The source material was peripheral blood mononuclear cells. The source of these receptors is a person aged 18 to 70 in good health.

This clone was recorded at least ten times. The read falls 3 residues short of the CDR3 end, and the missing part is taken from the germline J gene. The chain couples TRBV7-9 to TRBJ1-2; D gene ambiguous. This CDR3 spans 14 amino acids. In germline, CDR1 is SEHNR, CDR2 FQNEAQ (reference sequence). Trimming pared 4 bases from V and 1 base from J, leaving 10 bases between. The CDR3 reads CASSYGDLNYGYTF. The sequenced part of the CDR3 DNA is TGTGCCAGCAGCTACGGGGATCTTAACTATGGC.

Of note for this clone: The read gets to within 3 residues of the CDR3 end, and the germline J gene fills in the rest. The rearrangement uses TRBV7-9 and TRBJ1-1; perhaps TRBD1 as D (6 bases). Trimming cost V 5 bases and J 0 bases, with 10 bases left between them. The CDR3 is 14 residues long. Looked up from germline, CDR1 is SEHNR and CDR2 is FQNEAQ (reference sequence). The sequenced part of the CDR3 DNA is TGTGCCAGCAGCAACTCAGGGGTGAACACTGAA. Translating it yields CASSNSGVNTE. The CDR3 as a whole reads CASSNSGVNTEAFF.

Many counts were recorded for this clone. The sequenced CDR3 bases are TGTGCCAGTAGTATAGACAGGGGGCTCTACGAG. Its translation: CASSIDRGLYE. The whole CDR3 protein reads CASSIDRGLYEQYF. This sequence joins TRBV19 and TRBJ2-7, with 8 bases lining up with TRBD1. Read sequence stops 3 residues before the CDR3 end, and the germline J gene provides the missing end. The CDR3 has 14 amino acids. The germline gives CDR1 LNHDA, CDR2 SQIVND (reference sequence). V was clipped by 0 bases and J by 3 bases; unmatched bases: 1.

This clone has at least ten counts. The read is 3 residues too short to cover the CDR3 end, so that end is filled in from the germline J gene. The genes are TRBV28 and TRBJ2-7; tentatively, D is TRBD2 (5 bases). The CDR3 runs 14 residues. The germline V gene has CDR1 MDHEN and CDR2 SYDVKM. V was pared by 3 bases and J by 4 bases, with 13 bases between. CDR3 loop: CASSFLEEAYEQYF. The sequenced part of the CDR3 DNA is TGTGCCAGCAGTTTTTTGGAGGAAGCGTACGAG.